This entry features one T cell receptor beta chain sequence. The antigen is not known. The validation cohort, a group of around 130 subjects, included the donors and was separate from the approximately 650-subject first cohort. The entry originates in a study of cytomegalovirus exposure and HLA in healthy donors. Study as a whole: The 120 validation repertoires matched the 666 first-cohort repertoires in platform, a later analysis reported.

The CDR3 consists of 16 residues. V lost 0 bases to trimming and J lost 7 bases, with 15 bases between them. Germline assignment: CDR1 MNHNY and CDR2 SVGAGI (reference sequence). Sequenced by immunoSEQ multiplex PCR; TCRdb stores in-frame clones only, minus some. The table records fewer than 350,000 clones, approximately 90% of them present only once. Findings of the study overall: TCR beta chains numbering about 160 were designated cytomegalovirus-associated.

The chain uses TRBV6-6 and TRBJ2-2, with D maybe TRBD1 (6 bases). Material for sequencing was PBMCs. This receptor was obtained from a woman younger than 35 in good health and CMV-seronegative. CDR3 residues: CASSYSISGGGGELFF. In nucleotides, the CDR3 is TGTGCCAGCAGTTACTCGATCAGTGGGGGCGGCGGGGAGCTGTTTTTT.